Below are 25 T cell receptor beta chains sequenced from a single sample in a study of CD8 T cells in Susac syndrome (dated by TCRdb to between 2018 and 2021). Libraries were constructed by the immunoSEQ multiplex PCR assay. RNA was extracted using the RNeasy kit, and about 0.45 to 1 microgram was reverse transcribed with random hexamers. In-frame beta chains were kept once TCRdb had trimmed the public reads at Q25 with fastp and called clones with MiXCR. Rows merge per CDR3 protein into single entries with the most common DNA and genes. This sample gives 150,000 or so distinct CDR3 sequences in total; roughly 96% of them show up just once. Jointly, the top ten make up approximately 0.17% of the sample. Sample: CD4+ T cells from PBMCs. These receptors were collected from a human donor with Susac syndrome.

CDR3 coding DNA: TGCAGTGCTAGAGACCCCGGGGCCGGGGAGACCCAGTACTTC. Its protein is CSARDPGAGETQYF. The V gene is TRBV20-1, the J gene TRBJ2-5; D is perhaps TRBD1 or TRBD2 (5 bases each). Trimming removed 0 bases at V and 5 bases at J, with 13 bases between. The CDR3 extends over 14 amino acids. Per germline, CDR1 DFQATT and CDR2 SNEGSKA (reference sequence).

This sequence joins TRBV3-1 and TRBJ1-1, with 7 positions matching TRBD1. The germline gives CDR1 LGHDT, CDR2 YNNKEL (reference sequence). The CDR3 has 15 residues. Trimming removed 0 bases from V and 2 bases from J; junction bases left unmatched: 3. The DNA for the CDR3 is TGTGCCAGCAGCCAAGACAACAGGGGCAACACTGAAGCTTTCTTT. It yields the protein CASSQDNRGNTEAFF.

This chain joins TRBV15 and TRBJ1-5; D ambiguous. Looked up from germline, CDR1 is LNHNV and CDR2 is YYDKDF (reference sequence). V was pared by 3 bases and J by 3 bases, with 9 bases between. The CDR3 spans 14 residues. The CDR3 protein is CATSRNNDNQPQHF. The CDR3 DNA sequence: TGTGCCACCAGCAGGAACAACGACAATCAGCCCCAGCATTTT.

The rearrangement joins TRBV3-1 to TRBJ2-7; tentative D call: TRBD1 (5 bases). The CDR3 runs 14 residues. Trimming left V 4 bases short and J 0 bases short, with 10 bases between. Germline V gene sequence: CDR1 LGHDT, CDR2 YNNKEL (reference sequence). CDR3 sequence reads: CASSRRENSYEQYF. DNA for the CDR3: TGTGCCAGCAGCCGCAGGGAAAACTCCTACGAGCAGTACTTC.

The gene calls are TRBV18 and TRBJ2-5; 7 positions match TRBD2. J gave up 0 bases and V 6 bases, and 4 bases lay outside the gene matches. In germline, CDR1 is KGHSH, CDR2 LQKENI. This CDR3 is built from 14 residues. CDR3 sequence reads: CASSLGLDQETQYF. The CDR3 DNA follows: TGTGCCAGCTCTCTAGGACTAGACCAAGAGACCCAGTACTTC.

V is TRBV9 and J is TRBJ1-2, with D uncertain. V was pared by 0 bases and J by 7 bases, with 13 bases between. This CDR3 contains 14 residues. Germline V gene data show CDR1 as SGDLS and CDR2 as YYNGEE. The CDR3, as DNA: TGTGCCAGCAGCGTAGAGAAGACAAAGAGTGGCTACACCTTC. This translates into CASSVEKTKSGYTF.

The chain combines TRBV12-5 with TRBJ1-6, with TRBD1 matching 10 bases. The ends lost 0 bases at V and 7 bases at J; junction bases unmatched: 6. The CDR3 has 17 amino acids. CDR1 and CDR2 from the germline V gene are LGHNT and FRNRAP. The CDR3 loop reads CASGLVNSGQGNSPLHF. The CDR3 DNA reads TGTGCTAGTGGTTTGGTGAACTCGGGACAGGGGAATTCACCCCTCCACTTT. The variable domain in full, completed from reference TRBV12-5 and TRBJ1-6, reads DARVTQTPRHKVTEMGQEVTMRCQPILGHNTVFWYRQTMMQGLELLAYFRNRAPLDDSGMPKDRFSAEMPDATLATLKIQPSEPRDSAVYFCASGLVNSGQGNSPLHFGNGTRLTVT.

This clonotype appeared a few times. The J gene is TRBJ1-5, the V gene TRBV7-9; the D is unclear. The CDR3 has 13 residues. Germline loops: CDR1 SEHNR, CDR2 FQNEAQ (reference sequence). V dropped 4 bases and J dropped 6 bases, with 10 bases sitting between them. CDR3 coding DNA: TGTGCCAGCAGCTACACAGCCGGTCAGCCCCAGCATTTT. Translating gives CASSYTAGQPQHF.

This CDR3 is CASSRGGNYGYTF. CDR3 DNA sequence: TGTGCCAGTAGTCGCGGAGGGAACTATGGCTACACCTTC. This chain connects TRBV19 to TRBJ1-2; D remains unclear. This CDR3 has 13 residues. Trimming stripped 5 bases from V and 2 bases from J, with 9 bases between. Germline CDR1 LNHDA, CDR2 SQIVND (reference sequence).

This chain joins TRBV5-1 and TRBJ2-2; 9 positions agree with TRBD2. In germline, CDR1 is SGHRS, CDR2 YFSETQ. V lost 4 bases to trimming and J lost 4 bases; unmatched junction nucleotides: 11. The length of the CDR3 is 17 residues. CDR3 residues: CASSLEGAGGPTGELFF. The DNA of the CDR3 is TGCGCCAGCAGCCTGGAGGGCGCGGGGGGGCCCACCGGGGAGCTGTTTTTT.

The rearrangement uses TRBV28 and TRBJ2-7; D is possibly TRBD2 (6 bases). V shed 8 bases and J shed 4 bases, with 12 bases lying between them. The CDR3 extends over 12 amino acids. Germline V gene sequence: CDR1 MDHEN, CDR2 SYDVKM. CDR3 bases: TGTGCCAGCCGGGACTCCAAGTACGAGCAGTACTTC. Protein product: CASRDSKYEQYF.

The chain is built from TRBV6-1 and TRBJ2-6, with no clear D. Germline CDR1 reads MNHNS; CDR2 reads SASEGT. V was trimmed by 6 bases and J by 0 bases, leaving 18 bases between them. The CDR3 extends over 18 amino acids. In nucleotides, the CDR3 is TGTGCCAGCAGGCAAGAGTTCAACAGCTACTCTGGGGCCAACGTCCTGACTTTC. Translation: CASRQEFNSYSGANVLTF.

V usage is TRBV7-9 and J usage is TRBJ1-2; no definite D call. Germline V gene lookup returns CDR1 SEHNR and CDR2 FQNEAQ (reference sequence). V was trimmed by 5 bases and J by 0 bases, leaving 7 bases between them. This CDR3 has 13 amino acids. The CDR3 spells CASSAESNYGYTF. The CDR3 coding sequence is TGTGCCAGCAGCGCAGAGTCTAACTATGGCTACACCTTC.

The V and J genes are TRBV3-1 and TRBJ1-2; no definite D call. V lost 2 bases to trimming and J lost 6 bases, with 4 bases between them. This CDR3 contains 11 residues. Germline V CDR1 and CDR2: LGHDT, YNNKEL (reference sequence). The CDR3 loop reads CASSQWDGYTF. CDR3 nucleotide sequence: TGTGCCAGCAGCCAATGGGATGGCTACACCTTC.

In DNA, the CDR3 is TGTGCCAGCAGTTACTCGGGCGACAGGGGTAATCAGCCCCAGCATTTT. Residues: CASSYSGDRGNQPQHF. This chain links TRBV6-6 with TRBJ1-5, with TRBD1 identical over 8 bases. Germline CDR1 and CDR2: MNHNY and SVGAGI (reference sequence). V was pared by 0 bases and J by 4 bases, with 5 bases of the junction left unmatched. This CDR3 has 16 amino acids.

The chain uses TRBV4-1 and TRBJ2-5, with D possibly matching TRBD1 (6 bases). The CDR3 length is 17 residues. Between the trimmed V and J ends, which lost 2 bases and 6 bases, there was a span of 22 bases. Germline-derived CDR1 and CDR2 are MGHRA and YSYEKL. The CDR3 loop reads CASSQSILGGRAQTQYF. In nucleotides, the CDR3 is TGCGCCAGCAGCCAAAGTATACTAGGGGGAAGGGCGCAGACCCAGTACTTC.

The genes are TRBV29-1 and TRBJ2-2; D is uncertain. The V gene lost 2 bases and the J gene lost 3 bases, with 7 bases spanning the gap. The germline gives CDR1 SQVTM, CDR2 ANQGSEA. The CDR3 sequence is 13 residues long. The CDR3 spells CSVELGYTGELFF. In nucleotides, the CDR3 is TGCAGCGTTGAATTGGGGTACACCGGGGAGCTGTTTTTT.

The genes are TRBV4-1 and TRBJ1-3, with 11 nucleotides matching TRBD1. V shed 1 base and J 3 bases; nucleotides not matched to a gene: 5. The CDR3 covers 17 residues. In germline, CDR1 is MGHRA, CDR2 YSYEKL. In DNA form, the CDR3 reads TGCGCCAGCAGCCAAGGGGCGGGACAGGGGGTTGGAAACACCATATATTTT. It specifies CASSQGAGQGVGNTIYF.

The CDR3, as DNA: TGCAGTGCCATCAATAGTGCCTCTAGCACAGATACGCAGTATTTT. Protein: CSAINSASSTDTQYF. This chain joins TRBV20-1 and TRBJ2-3; unclear D gene. Germline CDR1 and CDR2: DFQATT and SNEGSKA (reference sequence). CDR3 length: 15 amino acids. V gave up 6 bases and J gave up 0 bases, with 16 bases separating them.

This chain's CDR3 is CASSRTLTQGNEQFF. In nucleotides, the CDR3 is TGTGCCAGCAGTCGGACCCTTACACAGGGGAATGAGCAGTTCTTC. The chain recombines TRBV6-5 with TRBJ2-1; the match to TRBD1 covers 7 bases. The CDR3 is 15 amino acids. Trimming at V came to 5 bases and at J to 7 bases, leaving 11 bases not matched to a gene. Germline CDR1 MNHEY, CDR2 SVGAGI.

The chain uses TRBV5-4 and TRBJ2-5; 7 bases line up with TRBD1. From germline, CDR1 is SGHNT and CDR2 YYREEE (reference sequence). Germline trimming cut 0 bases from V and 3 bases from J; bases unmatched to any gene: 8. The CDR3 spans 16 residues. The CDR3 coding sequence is TGTGCCAGCAGCTTGGAAGGGGGCAGGGCGAAAGAGACCCAGTACTTC. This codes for CASSLEGGRAKETQYF.

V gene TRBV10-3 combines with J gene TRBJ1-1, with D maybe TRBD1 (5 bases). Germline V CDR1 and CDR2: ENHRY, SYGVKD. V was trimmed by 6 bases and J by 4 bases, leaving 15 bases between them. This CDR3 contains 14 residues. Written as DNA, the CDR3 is TGTGCCATCAGGGGACCGGGCCCAGGCACTGAAGCTTTCTTT. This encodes CAIRGPGPGTEAFF.

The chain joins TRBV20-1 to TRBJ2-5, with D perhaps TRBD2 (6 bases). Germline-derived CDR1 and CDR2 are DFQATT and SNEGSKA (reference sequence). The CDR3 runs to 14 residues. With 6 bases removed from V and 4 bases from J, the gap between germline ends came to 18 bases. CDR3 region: CSARPRGGSETQYF. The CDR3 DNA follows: TGCAGTGCCCGCCCGCGGGGTGGATCAGAGACCCAGTACTTC.

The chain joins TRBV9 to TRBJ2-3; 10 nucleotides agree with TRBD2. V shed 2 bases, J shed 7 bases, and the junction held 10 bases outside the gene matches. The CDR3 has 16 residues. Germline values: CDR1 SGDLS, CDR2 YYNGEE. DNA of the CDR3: TGTGCCAGCAGCGTCGGGCTAGCGGGGGTAGAAAATACGCAGTATTTT. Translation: CASSVGLAGVENTQYF.

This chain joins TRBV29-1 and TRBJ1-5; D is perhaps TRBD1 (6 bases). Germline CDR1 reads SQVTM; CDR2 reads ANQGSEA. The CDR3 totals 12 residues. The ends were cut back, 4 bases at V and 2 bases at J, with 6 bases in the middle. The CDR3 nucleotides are TGCAGCGTTGGACAGGGCAATCAGCCCCAGCATTTT. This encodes CSVGQGNQPQHF.